These 18 T cell receptor beta chains were all obtained from the same sample, sequenced in a study of radiation and T cells in renal cell carcinoma. Time point here: blood 4 weeks post-SBRT, at nephrectomy. Specified treatment: 15 Gy SBRT to primary tumor, nephrectomy 4 weeks later. The method was immunoSEQ multiplex PCR; TCRdb's version includes in-frame clones alone and lacks a portion of them. The table has about 150,000 clones, 65% to 90% seen once; the top ten hold under 20%. The sample was blood, taken from a patient whose treatment included radiotherapy and nephrectomy. The source is a woman between 50 and 59 years old with renal cell carcinoma.

This clone was detected only once. The V gene is TRBV18, the J gene TRBJ2-3, with D unresolved. The germline V and J ends were trimmed by 2 bases and 6 bases, with 12 bases remaining between them. In germline, CDR1 is KGHSH, CDR2 LQKENI. The CDR3 loop spans 14 amino acids. The CDR3 DNA reads TGTGCCAGCTCACCAAGCAAGAGTATCGATACGCAGTATTTT. As protein: CASSPSKSIDTQYF. Full variable domain (remainder filled in from reference TRBV18 and TRBJ2-3): NAGVMQNPRHLVRRRGQEARLRCSPMKGHSHVYWYRQLPEEGLKFMVYLQKENIIDESGMPKERFSAEFPKEGPSILRIQQVVRGDSAAYFCASSPSKSIDTQYFGPGTRLTVL.

The V and J genes are TRBV6-5 and TRBJ2-7; TRBD2 agrees at 8 bases. The CDR3 is made up of 16 amino acids. J gave up 1 base and V 0 bases, and 5 bases lay outside the gene matches. Germline lookup yields CDR1 MNHEY and CDR2 SVGAGI. Here the CDR3 reads CASSYSQGLGSYEQYF. For the CDR3, the DNA is TGTGCCAGCAGTTACTCACAGGGACTAGGTTCCTACGAGCAGTACTTC.

This clone was detected only a few times. The genes are TRBV28 and TRBJ1-1; TRBD1 matches 7 bases. Germline V gives CDR1 MDHEN, CDR2 SYDVKM. Trimming removed 4 bases from V and 6 bases from J; junction bases left unmatched: 11. The CDR3 totals 15 residues. The CDR3 DNA reads TGTGCCAGCAGTTCGCATCAGGGGGAAAAACCTGAAGCTTTCTTT. Translated: CASSSHQGEKPEAFF.

The gene calls are TRBV19 and TRBJ2-1; 10 nucleotides match TRBD2. From germline, CDR1 is LNHDA and CDR2 SQIVND (reference sequence). V lost 4 bases and J lost 4; bases outside the gene matches: 7. The CDR3 is 16 amino acids. CDR3 in amino acids: CASSKVGLAVYNEQFF. The CDR3 nucleotides read TGTGCCAGTAGTAAGGTCGGACTAGCGGTATACAATGAGCAGTTCTTC. The variable domain in full, completed from reference TRBV19 and TRBJ2-1, reads DGGITQSPKYLFRKEGQNVTLSCEQNLNHDAMYWYRQDPGQGLRLIYYSQIVNDFQKGDIAEGYSVSREKKESFPLTVTSAQKNPTAFYLCASSKVGLAVYNEQFFGPGTRLTVL.

The CDR3 is CASSVGSSSDGYTF. The CDR3 nucleotides read TGTGCCAGCAGCGTAGGGAGCAGTTCCGATGGCTACACCTTC. The gene calls are TRBV9 and TRBJ1-2; D ambiguous. There are 14 residues in the CDR3. The germline CDR1 and CDR2 sequences are SGDLS and YYNGEE. Between the trimmed V and J ends, which lost 0 bases and 6 bases, there was a span of 12 bases.

The V and J genes are TRBV5-1 and TRBJ2-5; the D is unclear. Germline-derived CDR1 and CDR2 are SGHRS and YFSETQ. V was clipped by 4 bases and J by 3 bases, with 13 bases between them. The CDR3 has 14 amino acids. CDR3 residues: CASSIRASKETQYF. Here the CDR3 DNA reads TGCGCCAGCAGCATTCGGGCCAGTAAAGAGACCCAGTACTTC. The whole variable domain, filled in from reference TRBV5-1 and TRBJ2-5, reads KAGVTQTPRYLIKTRGQQVTLSCSPISGHRSVSWYQQTPGQGLQFLFEYFSETQRNKGNFPGRFSGRQFSNSRSEMNVSTLELGDSALYLCASSIRASKETQYFGPGTRLLVL.

Only a few counts were recorded for this clone. V is TRBV7-2 and J is TRBJ1-4; 7 nucleotides line up with TRBD1. The ends lost 1 base at V and 8 bases at J; junction bases unmatched: 7. The CDR3 consists of 15 residues. Germline V gene lookup returns CDR1 SGHTA and CDR2 FQGNSA. CDR3: CASSLVGRGSEKLFF. The CDR3 region has the DNA TGTGCCAGCAGCTTAGTAGGCAGGGGGTCGGAAAAACTGTTTTTT.

V gene TRBV6-5 combines with J gene TRBJ1-2; D not resolved. The CDR3 has 14 amino acids. The V gene lost 4 bases and the J gene lost 0 bases, with 9 bases spanning the gap. CDR1 is MNHEY, CDR2 SVGAGI, per germline. For the CDR3, the DNA is TGTGCCAGCAGTTGGGCCAGATCTAACTATGGCTACACCTTC. It translates to CASSWARSNYGYTF.

The chain couples TRBV5-6 to TRBJ2-2; no reliable D call. This CDR3 is built from 14 residues. CDR1 and CDR2 from the germline V gene are SGHDT and YYEEEE. The germline V and J ends were trimmed by 6 bases and 1 base, with 10 bases remaining between them. The CDR3 region has the DNA TGTGCCAGCACCGTTACCCTGAACACCGGGGAGCTGTTTTTT. Translating it yields CASTVTLNTGELFF.

A note on this clone: The sample has other DNA sequences that encode this CDR3 too. CDR3 nucleotide sequence: TGTGCCAGCAGTGAAGCGGGACGCGGCTATGGCTACACCTTC. Amino acids: CASSEAGRGYGYTF. The chain employs TRBV2 and TRBJ1-2, with TRBD1 as a possible D gene (5 bases). Germline values: CDR1 SNHLY, CDR2 FYNNEI. This CDR3 contains 14 residues. Trimming took 0 bases from V and 4 from J, leaving 9 bases between them.

The rearrangement links TRBV10-3 to TRBJ2-3; tentatively, D is TRBD1 (6 bases). The V end lost 4 bases, the J end lost 0 bases, and 20 bases lay between the germline ends. Germline V CDR1 and CDR2: ENHRY, SYGVKD. This CDR3 has 18 amino acids. The CDR3, as DNA: TGTGCCATCAGTGGGCCCCGGACAGACGCTCCTAGCACAGATACGCAGTATTTT. The encoded protein is CAISGPRTDAPSTDTQYF.

The chain uses TRBV10-1 and TRBJ2-7; 10 bases align to TRBD2. The germline V gene has CDR1 WNHNN and CDR2 SYGVQD (reference sequence). V lost 3 bases, J lost 9 bases, and 11 bases stayed unmatched. The CDR3 covers 15 residues. CDR3 protein: CASSESSASGGWQYF. CDR3 in DNA: TGCGCCAGCAGTGAAAGTAGTGCTAGCGGGGGTTGGCAGTACTTC.

The CDR3, as DNA: TGTGCCAGCAAGGGGGACAGGGGGCAGTACGAGCAGTACTTC. Translation gives CASKGDRGQYEQYF. The chain links TRBV28 to TRBJ2-7; 12 nucleotides agree with TRBD1. The germline CDR1 and CDR2 sequences are MDHEN and SYDVKM. V lost 7 bases to trimming and J lost 4 bases; unmatched junction nucleotides: 5. This CDR3 comprises 14 residues. Together with reference TRBV28 and TRBJ2-7, the CDR3 gives the full variable domain: DVKVTQSSRYLVKRTGEKVFLECVQDMDHENMFWYRQDPGLGLRLIYFSYDVKMKEKGDIPEGYSVSREKKERFSLILESASTNQTSMYLCASKGDRGQYEQYFGPGTRLTVT.

The rearrangement uses TRBV10-3 and TRBJ2-1; the match to TRBD2 covers 8 bases. The germline V gene encodes CDR1 ENHRY and CDR2 SYGVKD. The CDR3 is 16 amino acids. After removal of 6 bases from V and 2 bases from J, the junction contained 9 bases not matched to a gene. CDR3 nucleotides: TGTGCCATCAGGACCATGTCGGGGGGGGCCTACAATGAGCAGTTCTTC. It specifies CAIRTMSGGAYNEQFF.

This clone appeared a single time. The chain is built from TRBV6-5 and TRBJ1-2; possibly TRBD1 for D (6 bases). The CDR3 runs 13 residues. Trimming removed 4 bases from V and 6 bases from J, with 12 bases in between. Germline assignment: CDR1 MNHEY and CDR2 SVGAGI. Here the CDR3 DNA reads TGTGCCAGCAGTTCAGGGGCTCAAAATGGCTACACCTTC. The encoded protein is CASSSGAQNGYTF.

The CDR3 spells CASSGSRDRVYF. In DNA, the CDR3 is TGTGCCAGCAGTGGGAGCCGGGACAGGGTTTACTTC. The chain has TRBV28 and TRBJ2-7, with 9 bases fitting TRBD1. This CDR3 spans 12 amino acids. V trimming: 5 bases; J trimming: 13 bases; junction bases outside the gene matches: 9. The germline V gene has CDR1 MDHEN and CDR2 SYDVKM.

This clone came up a few times. V gene TRBV28 combines with J gene TRBJ1-2; unclear D gene. The germline V and J ends were trimmed by 3 bases and 8 bases, with 10 bases remaining between them. The CDR3 is 12 residues long. Germline lookup yields CDR1 MDHEN and CDR2 SYDVKM. The CDR3 DNA reads as TGTGCCAGCAGTTTCTACGCCCGGGGCTACACCTTC. Its protein is CASSFYARGYTF.

The V call is TRBV19, the J call TRBJ1-2; unclear D gene. Germline CDR1 reads LNHDA; CDR2 reads SQIVND (reference sequence). Trimming pared 9 bases from V and 12 bases from J, leaving 14 bases between. The CDR3 runs 10 residues. CDR3 protein: CASSGASHTF. The CDR3 nucleotides read TGTGCCAGCTCCGGCGCTAGCCACACCTTC.